These 22 T cell receptor beta chains share one sample of origin, sequenced in a study of T and B cells in COVID-19 patients. Blood genomic DNA input for TRB amplification was roughly 230-550 ng. Multiplex PCR with BIOMED2 TRB-A/B primer pools amplified TRB rearrangements. One entry per CDR3 protein results from TCRdb running MiXCR on the multiplex PCR reads. The table has roughly 18,000 distinct CDR3 sequences, 25% to 35% seen once. Sequencing input: blood. The receptors were sampled from a human donor who had recovered from COVID-19.

By share of the sample, this clonotype is medium-sized. CDR3 coding DNA: TGTGCCAGCAGTACCGGGACTCCCACAGATACGCAGTATTTT. This translates into CASSTGTPTDTQYF. The chain has TRBV6-4 and TRBJ2-3; TRBD2 is a possible D gene (6 bases). This CDR3 region has 14 residues. Trimming stripped 5 bases from V and 2 bases from J, with 11 bases between. Germline CDR1 MRHNA, CDR2 SNTAGT.

The chain recombines TRBV4-3 with TRBJ2-3, with a weak D call TRBD1 (5 bases). Germline V gene sequence: CDR1 LGHNA, CDR2 YSLEER. Trimming removed 1 base from V and 4 bases from J, with 15 bases in between. The CDR3 length is 16 residues. CDR3 region: CASSQGVGQGPDTQYF. The CDR3 region has the DNA TGCGCCAGCAGCCAAGGTGTCGGGCAGGGCCCAGATACGCAGTATTTT.

In its sample, this clonotype ranks as medium-sized. The chain joins TRBV5-5 to TRBJ2-6; D remains unclear. The germline V and J ends were trimmed by 4 bases and 0 bases, with 11 bases remaining between them. This CDR3 is built from 16 residues. Germline values: CDR1 SGHKS, CDR2 YYEKEE (reference sequence). The CDR3 DNA reads as TGTGCCAGCAGCCAAGCCGCAGCCTCTGGGGCCAACGTCCTGACTTTC. Translation gives CASSQAAASGANVLTF. Variable domain in full (rest from reference TRBV5-5 and TRBJ2-6): DAGVTQSPTHLIKTRGQQVTLRCSPISGHKSVSWYQQVLGQGPQFIFQYYEKEERGRGNFPDRFSARQFPNYSSELNVNALLLGDSALYLCASSQAAASGANVLTFGAGSRLTVL.

This chain connects TRBV12-5 to TRBJ2-3; TRBD1 aligns across 9 bases. CDR3 size: 15 residues. Germline-derived CDR1 and CDR2 are LGHNT and FRNRAP. V lost 6 bases, J lost 2 bases, and 6 bases stayed unmatched. The CDR3 coding sequence is TGTGCTAGTGGCCGGGGACAGGGCAACACAGATACGCAGTATTTT. It encodes CASGRGQGNTDTQYF.

This clonotype has just one count. This rearrangement joins TRBV19 to TRBJ1-1; 8 bases are a match to TRBD1. Trimming cost V 4 bases and J 3 bases; bases outside gene matches: 4. The CDR3 totals 14 residues. CDR1 is LNHDA and CDR2 is SQIVND in the germline V gene (reference sequence). The CDR3 reads CASSTLDRDTEAFF. CDR3 DNA: TGTGCCAGTAGTACCTTGGACAGGGACACTGAAGCTTTCTTT.

This clonotype was found a few times. The rearrangement joins TRBV5-4 to TRBJ2-3; the D gene is possibly TRBD1 (6 bases). Trimming pared 5 bases from V and 3 bases from J, leaving 16 bases between. In germline, CDR1 is SGHNT, CDR2 YYREEE (reference sequence). The CDR3 spans 15 residues. The CDR3 region is CASRSQGLATDTQYF. The CDR3 bases are TGTGCCAGCAGAAGCCAGGGGTTGGCGACAGATACGCAGTATTTT. Combining the CDR3 with reference TRBV5-4 and TRBJ2-3 gives the whole variable domain ETGVTQSPTHLIKTRGQQVTLRCSSQSGHNTVSWYQQALGQGPQFIFQYYREEENGRGNFPPRFSGLQFPNYSSELNVNALELDDSALYLCASRSQGLATDTQYFGPGTRLTVL.

This clonotype turned up a few times. V and J are TRBV6-6 and TRBJ2-5; 10 bases are shared with TRBD1. In germline, CDR1 is MNHNY, CDR2 SVGAGI (reference sequence). The length of the CDR3 is 14 residues. V shed 6 bases and J 5 bases; nucleotides not matched to a gene: 6. CDR3 residues: CASRRQGAGETQYF. The CDR3 region has the DNA TGTGCCAGCAGAAGACAGGGGGCCGGGGAGACCCAGTACTTC.

This clonotype was seen a handful of times. The chain uses TRBV5-1 and TRBJ2-1, with a weak D call TRBD2 (6 bases). CDR1 SGHRS and CDR2 YFSETQ come from the germline V gene. V was clipped by 0 bases and J by 7 bases, with 20 bases between them. CDR3 length: 17 amino acids. The CDR3 region has the DNA TGCGCCAGCAGCTTGGCCGGACTACCCGAAGCTTGGAATGAGCAGTTCTTC. It encodes CASSLAGLPEAWNEQFF.

By sample fraction, this clonotype is medium-sized. CDR3 nucleotide sequence: TGTGCCAGTAGCCTCCCCGACAGGGGATTAGCTTTCTTT. Its translation is CASSLPDRGLAFF. This chain joins TRBV19 and TRBJ1-1; 8 bases are a match to TRBD1. Germline V gives CDR1 LNHDA, CDR2 SQIVND (reference sequence). The length of the CDR3 is 13 residues. With V trimmed by 6 bases and J by 10 bases, 10 bases remained unmatched.

This clonotype was counted many times. The chain couples TRBV18 to TRBJ2-2; no definite D call. Germline lookup yields CDR1 KGHSH and CDR2 LQKENI. The CDR3 has 18 amino acids. The germline V and J ends were trimmed by 3 bases and 0 bases, with 17 bases remaining between them. CDR3 amino acids: CASSPSWSRLSNTGELFF. CDR3 DNA sequence: TGTGCCAGCTCACCCTCTTGGAGTCGGCTCTCGAACACCGGGGAGCTGTTTTTT.

This clonotype was found a few times. The rearrangement uses TRBV6-2 or TRBV6-3 and TRBJ1-2; D is unclear. The CDR3 is 15 amino acids. Per the germline V gene, CDR1 is MNHEY and CDR2 is SVGEGT. V lost 4 bases, J lost 4 bases, and 16 bases lay in between. Written as DNA, the CDR3 is TGTGCCAGCAGTTCCCCATATTTATCGGCCTATGGCTACACCTTC. Its translation is CASSSPYLSAYGYTF.

This clonotype was counted at least ten times. The J gene is TRBJ2-1, the V gene TRBV5-4; D is unresolved. The CDR3 contains 15 residues. CDR1 and CDR2 from the germline V gene are SGHNT and YYREEE (reference sequence). The ends were cut back, 0 bases at V and 4 bases at J, with 11 bases in the middle. The CDR3 loop reads CASSLASSAYNEQFF. The CDR3 nucleotides read TGTGCCAGCAGCTTGGCCAGTTCCGCGTACAATGAGCAGTTCTTC.

This clonotype was detected many times. The chain carries TRBV6-1 and TRBJ1-1; 7 positions agree with TRBD1. The length of the CDR3 is 12 residues. CDR1 is MNHNS and CDR2 is SASEGT in the germline V gene. The trim removed 8 bases at V and 0 bases at J, leaving 0 bases unmatched. CDR3 bases: TGTGCCAGCGACAGGGTGAACACTGAAGCTTTCTTT. Protein: CASDRVNTEAFF.

Of note for this clonotype: A much larger clone differs from this one at a single base, so this may be a read error. This rearrangement joins TRBV27 to TRBJ1-6; D is undetermined. The germline V gene has CDR1 MNHEY and CDR2 SMNVEV (reference sequence). CDR3 length: 17 amino acids. The CDR3 reads CASSFLPGPVYDSPLHF. The CDR3 coding sequence is TGTGCCAGCAGTTTTCTCCCCGGCCCTGTCTATGATTCACCCCTCCACTTT.

The chain combines TRBV13 with TRBJ1-1, with D unclear. Germline V gives CDR1 PRHDT, CDR2 FYEKMQ (reference sequence). The CDR3 is 13 amino acids. V was clipped by 2 bases and J by 5 bases, with 9 bases between them. Here the CDR3 reads CASSLHSGTEAFF. The CDR3 DNA sequence: TGTGCCAGCAGCTTACACTCGGGGACTGAAGCTTTCTTT.

About this clonotype itself: A much larger clone differs by one base, so this may be a read error. In nucleotides, the CDR3 is TGTGCCAGTAGTATAGATATTGCCAGTAATTCACCCCTCCACTTT. This codes for CASSIDIASNSPLHF. J is TRBJ1-6 and V is TRBV19; D is ambiguous. Trimming stripped 0 bases from V and 6 bases from J, with 9 bases between. Germline CDR1 LNHDA, CDR2 SQIVND (reference sequence). The CDR3 covers 15 residues.

This chain connects TRBV6-6 to TRBJ1-2; D is possibly TRBD1 (6 bases). This CDR3 spans 14 amino acids. V was clipped by 3 bases and J by 4 bases, with 12 bases between them. Looked up from germline, CDR1 is MNHNY and CDR2 is SVGAGI (reference sequence). The CDR3 spells CASSYLGGPYGYTF. CDR3 sequence (DNA): TGTGCCAGCAGTTATTTGGGGGGGCCCTATGGCTACACCTTC.

This clonotype was recorded a few times. The chain joins TRBV5-3 to TRBJ1-4; the D is unclear. TRBV5-3 counts as an open reading frame of uncertain function. The CDR3 length is 14 residues. With 0 bases removed from V and 1 base from J, the gap between germline ends came to 4 bases. This chain's CDR3 is CARSLGRTNEKLFF. As DNA, the CDR3 is TGTGCCAGAAGCTTGGGTAGAACTAATGAAAAACTGTTTTTT.

By share, this clonotype ranks as medium-sized. The chain combines TRBV19 with TRBJ2-7; tentatively, D is TRBD1 (5 bases). Germline assignment: CDR1 LNHDA and CDR2 SQIVND (reference sequence). CDR3 size: 14 residues. Trimming took 3 bases from V and 5 from J, leaving 14 bases between them. CDR3 loop: CASSIQHGANEQYF. Here the CDR3 DNA reads TGTGCCAGTAGTATCCAACATGGGGCGAACGAGCAGTACTTC.

The gene calls are TRBV29-1 and TRBJ2-7; D is possibly TRBD2 (7 bases). Trimming cost V 6 bases and J 4 bases, with 13 bases left between them. The length of the CDR3 is 12 residues. CDR1 and CDR2 from the germline V gene are SQVTM and ANQGSEA. The CDR3 coding sequence is TGCAGCGTGGACGGGGGGCAGTACGAGCAGTACTTC. Translating it yields CSVDGGQYEQYF.

This clonotype appeared a single time. The junction shows a germline mismatch at one end, possibly a read error. The V call is TRBV19, the J call TRBJ1-1; no clear D gene. Germline CDR1 LNHDA, CDR2 SQIVND (reference sequence). The CDR3 extends over 14 amino acids. DNA for the CDR3: TGTGCCAGTAGTACCCCGACACAGAACACTGAAGCTTTATTT. Translation: CASSTPTQNTEALF.

The sample holds one count of this clonotype. The chain carries TRBV5-1 and TRBJ1-2, with TRBD1 identical over 7 bases. This CDR3 region has 13 residues. V shed 4 bases and J 5 bases; nucleotides not matched to a gene: 5. The germline V gene encodes CDR1 SGHRS and CDR2 YFSETQ. CDR3 residues: CASSPGTAYGYTF. The CDR3 DNA reads TGCGCCAGCAGCCCTGGGACAGCTTATGGCTACACCTTC.